The 22 T cell receptor beta chains listed next were all sequenced from one sample in a study of persistence of HIV-infected CD4 T cells. The stimulus was lysate of CMV-infected fibroblasts, about 10 ug/mL. Memory cells lacking CD40L and CD69 with high CD45RO were sorted. No antigen has been identified for these receptors. The libraries were made with immunoSEQ version 4 in survey mode. Only in-frame clones appear in the TCRdb table, and some are missing; sequencing was by immunoSEQ multiplex PCR. In the table there are about 28,000 clones, 78% of which are singletons. The material was CD4+ T cells sorted from PBMCs after roughly 19-hour stimulation, obtained from a patient who received antiretroviral therapy. These receptor sequences come from an adult woman with HIV who was CMV-seropositive.

This clone was counted a few times. The chain couples TRBV19 to TRBJ2-3; TRBD2 agrees at 8 bases. The V and J ends lost 3 bases and 4 bases, in that order; junction bases with no gene match: 9. This CDR3 is 16 amino acids long. Germline assignment: CDR1 LNHDA and CDR2 SQIVND (reference sequence). The CDR3 coding sequence is TGTGCCAGTAGTATTTATGAAACGGGGGGGCCAGATACGCAGTATTTT. Translating gives CASSIYETGGPDTQYF.

This clone showed up just once. The CDR3 here is CASSPRLAGGLDTQYF. DNA for the CDR3: TGTGCCAGCAGCCCCCGACTAGCGGGGGGTTTGGATACGCAGTATTTT. The gene calls are TRBV9 and TRBJ2-3; TRBD2 aligns across 13 bases. The CDR3 is made up of 16 amino acids. Germline V gene lookup returns CDR1 SGDLS and CDR2 YYNGEE. After removal of 4 bases from V and 6 bases from J, the junction contained 8 bases not matched to a gene.

The rearrangement uses TRBV6-5 and TRBJ1-5, with 7 bases identical to TRBD1. The CDR3 extends over 14 amino acids. V shed 4 bases, J shed 7 bases, and the junction held 7 bases outside the gene matches. Germline CDR1 MNHEY, CDR2 SVGAGI. CDR3 region: CASSFAGGGQPQHF. The CDR3 nucleotides read TGTGCCAGCAGTTTCGCAGGGGGTGGGCAGCCCCAGCATTTT.

The CDR3 sequence is CATGPGGGRTEAFF. DNA for the CDR3: TGTGCCACCGGCCCAGGGGGCGGGAGGACTGAAGCTTTCTTT. This chain links TRBV15 with TRBJ1-1, with 8 nucleotides matching TRBD1. The CDR3 totals 14 residues. The V segment lost 8 bases and the J segment 5 bases; nucleotides outside the gene matches: 10. The germline V gene encodes CDR1 LNHNV and CDR2 YYDKDF (reference sequence).

The chain combines TRBV6-6 with TRBJ2-7; tentative D call: TRBD2 (5 bases). There are 14 residues in the CDR3. Looked up from germline, CDR1 is MNHNY and CDR2 is SVGAGI (reference sequence). V was cut by 6 bases and J by 0 bases, with 12 bases left in between. The CDR3 region has the DNA TGTGCCAGCAGCCATACCGGGGACTCCTACGAGCAGTACTTC. Encoded protein: CASSHTGDSYEQYF.

This clone was counted between two and nine times. CDR3 in amino acids: CASSSQGVSYNEQFF. CDR3 in DNA: TGTGCCAGCAGCTCCCAGGGGGTTTCCTACAATGAGCAGTTCTTC. This chain connects TRBV14 to TRBJ2-1, with 7 nucleotides matching TRBD1. Losses at the gene ends were 5 bases for V and 1 base for J; bases not matched to a gene: 5. The CDR3 length is 15 residues. Germline loops: CDR1 SGHDN, CDR2 FVKESK.

The gene calls are TRBV4-1 and TRBJ1-4; 7 nucleotides match TRBD1. The germline CDR1 and CDR2 sequences are MGHRA and YSYEKL. The CDR3 runs 17 residues. V was pared by 3 bases and J by 0 bases, with 7 bases of the junction left unmatched. CDR3 protein: CASSQGTAWATNEKLFF. In nucleotides, the CDR3 is TGCGCCAGCAGCCAGGGGACAGCGTGGGCAACTAATGAAAAACTGTTTTTT.

The rearrangement uses TRBV24-1 and TRBJ2-1; no definite D call. Germline V lookup: CDR1 KGHDR, CDR2 SFDVKD. V was pared by 4 bases and J by 12 bases, with 24 bases between. The CDR3 contains 16 residues. CDR3 sequence: CATSDSKDFGRVAQFF. The CDR3 region has the DNA TGTGCCACCAGTGACTCCAAAGACTTTGGACGGGTCGCGCAGTTCTTC.

The chain carries TRBV5-1 and TRBJ1-1; no firm D call. V shed 1 base and J shed 2 bases, with 9 bases lying between them. CDR3 size: 14 residues. The V gene's germline CDR1 is SGHRS and CDR2 YFSETQ. The CDR3, as DNA: TGCGCCAGCAGCTTGAACGGGGTTAACACTGAAGCTTTCTTT. Translated, it gives CASSLNGVNTEAFF.

This chain links TRBV28 with TRBJ1-2; 7 nucleotides match TRBD1. V lost 6 bases and J lost 8; bases outside the gene matches: 15. The CDR3 contains 15 residues. CDR1 and CDR2 from the germline V gene are MDHEN and SYDVKM. The CDR3 DNA is TGTGCCAGCAGGCCAAACGACAGGGACTCTCGGGGCTACACCTTC. This encodes CASRPNDRDSRGYTF.

This chain connects TRBV10-1 to TRBJ2-5; tentatively, D is TRBD1 or TRBD2 (5 bases each). The V end lost 5 bases, the J end lost 7 bases, and 17 bases lay between the germline ends. Germline loops: CDR1 WNHNN, CDR2 SYGVQD (reference sequence). This CDR3 region has 14 residues. CDR3 DNA: TGCGCCAGCAGTTCGGGACGGGGCCACGGGACCCAGTACTTC. Translated: CASSSGRGHGTQYF.

This chain connects TRBV10-2 to TRBJ2-7; no clear D. This CDR3 has 12 amino acids. V was clipped by 6 bases and J by 0 bases, with 6 bases between them. CDR1 and CDR2 (germline): WSHSY, SAAADI. The CDR3 DNA reads TGCGCCAGCAGCGATTACTCCTACGAGCAGTACGTC. Protein: CASSDYSYEQYV.

The rearrangement uses TRBV7-2 and TRBJ1-2, with a tentative D call TRBD1 (5 bases). V gave up 6 bases and J gave up 4 bases, with 12 bases separating them. Germline CDR1 and CDR2: SGHTA and FQGNSA. The CDR3 sequence is 13 residues long. DNA of the CDR3: TGTGCCAGCAGTCGAGGGGATATCTATGGCTACACCTTC. This translates into CASSRGDIYGYTF.

The chain recombines TRBV7-8 with TRBJ2-1; 8 nucleotides line up with TRBD2. Unmatched junction bases numbered 19, after V lost 3 bases and J lost 9 bases. This CDR3 has 18 amino acids. The germline V gene has CDR1 SGHVS and CDR2 FQNEAQ. CDR3 amino acids: CASSFGLAGPTTFTEQFF. DNA of the CDR3: TGTGCCAGCAGCTTCGGATTAGCGGGGCCGACTACTTTCACTGAGCAGTTCTTC.

This chain uses TRBV7-3 with TRBJ2-3; TRBD1 matches at 9 bases. The V segment lost 4 bases and the J segment 13 bases; nucleotides outside the gene matches: 9. Germline V gives CDR1 SGHTA, CDR2 FQGTGA. The CDR3 extends over 13 amino acids. The CDR3 sequence: CASSSTPGQGKYF. The CDR3, as DNA: TGTGCCAGCAGCTCCACGCCGGGACAGGGAAAGTATTTT.

The CDR3 nucleotides read TGTGCCAGCTCACCCAGGGGGTACGAGCAGTACTTC. This sequence encodes CASSPRGYEQYF. The chain recombines TRBV18 with TRBJ2-7; 7 nucleotides match TRBD1. V gave up 3 bases and J gave up 4 bases; unmatched junction bases: 0. This CDR3 is built from 12 residues. Germline assignment: CDR1 KGHSH and CDR2 LQKENI.

The chain joins TRBV6-5 to TRBJ1-6; maybe TRBD1 (6 bases). The germline V gene has CDR1 MNHEY and CDR2 SVGAGI. V shed 6 bases and J shed 7 bases, with 13 bases lying between them. The CDR3 loop spans 14 amino acids. For the CDR3, the DNA is TGTGCCAGCAGGTCCGGGACACCCAATTCACCCCTCCACTTT. Amino acid sequence: CASRSGTPNSPLHF.

V and J are TRBV5-1 and TRBJ1-1; D uncertain. Germline V CDR1 and CDR2: SGHRS, YFSETQ. Trimming stripped 1 base from V and 3 bases from J, with 13 bases between. This CDR3 is 15 amino acids long. The CDR3: CASSLTPRLDTEAFF. DNA of the CDR3: TGCGCCAGCAGCTTGACCCCACGGCTGGACACTGAAGCTTTCTTT.

The chain carries TRBV6-5 and TRBJ2-1, with TRBD1 matching 11 bases. Germline values: CDR1 MNHEY, CDR2 SVGAGI. The CDR3 covers 14 residues. Unmatched junction bases numbered 6, after V lost 8 bases and J lost 6 bases. CDR3 residues: CASSDRGLINEQFF. The CDR3 region has the DNA TGTGCCAGCTCGGACAGGGGGCTGATCAATGAGCAGTTCTTC.

This clone was counted between two and nine times. The chain uses TRBV2 and TRBJ2-1; D remains unclear. Trimming left V 10 bases short and J 7 bases short, with 20 bases between. This CDR3 has 14 amino acids. Germline CDR1 is SNHLY and CDR2 is FYNNEI. The DNA for the CDR3 is TGTGCCATCGAAACTGGCGGCCTCGGTAATGAGCAGTTCTTC. Its protein product is CAIETGGLGNEQFF.

This chain joins TRBV5-1 and TRBJ2-5; TRBD2 aligns across 8 bases. With V trimmed by 4 bases and J by 3 bases, 2 bases remained unmatched. The CDR3 spans 13 residues. The germline V gene encodes CDR1 SGHRS and CDR2 YFSETQ. The CDR3 is CASSRSGEETQYF. The CDR3, as DNA: TGCGCCAGCAGCCGTAGCGGGGAAGAGACCCAGTACTTC.

This chain connects TRBV27 to TRBJ1-5; D gene unclear. The V gene lost 3 bases and the J gene lost 6 bases, with 9 bases spanning the gap. The CDR3 is 13 residues long. Germline V CDR1 and CDR2: MNHEY, SMNVEV (reference sequence). The CDR3 is CASSFRAGQPQHF. For the CDR3, the DNA is TGTGCCAGCAGTTTTAGGGCAGGTCAGCCCCAGCATTTT.